Reported below is one TCR beta chain. Its antigen is currently not known. No base-level quality is on record; no much larger clone is a single base apart. The sample comes from a study of regulatory T cells (dated by TCRdb to 2016 to 2019). In the study overall: The study compared T-cell receptor beta repertoires of sorted regulatory, conventional CD4+ and CD8+ T cells in CD3G-deficient patients with those in healthy controls.

The multiplex PCR relied on 52 forward TRBV primers and 13 reverse TRBJ primers, and amplification bias was corrected through assay-based and computational methods. Within the immunoSEQ assay, multiplex PCR amplified rearranged TRB loci from genomic DNA. TRB amplicons were sequenced on an Illumina HiSeq platform. Regarding the original processing steps: Raw sequences were error-filtered and aligned to reference gene sequences by custom algorithms and were subsequently analyzed with the immunoSEQ online tools. Productive and nonproductive TRB rearrangement frequencies were evaluated among both unique and total sequences. For TRB CDR3 positions 6 and 7, hydrophobicity together with amino acid composition served as the basis for assessing self-reactivity potential. Prism software was used to run t tests, Mann-Whitney tests or two-way ANOVA for comparisons between groups. TCRdb retrieved this table from immuneACCESS and kept in-frame rearrangements only. Not all clones are present; in checked studies, unresolved V genes account for under half, and no reason is known for the remainder. V, J and clone size are taken as reported in that table, and D and trimming were inferred from the DNA itself. The sample has under 45,000 clones on record, approximately 90% of them singletons. 2.4% of the sample belongs to the ten largest clones.

All CD3G-deficient patients had evidence of autoimmunity, which was more severe in two of the patients. At testing, patients were between 2 and 39 years old and showed lower naive and higher memory CD4+ and CD8+ T-cell proportions. CD4+ cells were FACS-sorted into CD25-high CD127-low regulatory T cells and CD25-low CD127-high conventional CD4+ T cells. The patient group comprised more than 5 individuals with CD3G deficiency. Patient samples and clinical data came from an international physician network spanning the United States, Europe and Asia. Ficoll density separation was used to isolate peripheral blood mononuclear cells. The germline V gene (reference sequence) yields SEHNR for CDR1 and FQNEAQ for CDR2. The CDR3, cysteine through phenylalanine, is 13 amino acids long. Of all the DNA, just the CDR3 is kept, 39 bases in frame from base 1. V gives up 2 bases and J gives up 6 bases, and the segment between their germline ends measures 11 bases.

Points the paper makes about the study in general: Restricted unique TRB V-J pairs and skewed V and J gene usage were observed in patient repertoires, most markedly in regulatory T cells. Enrichment for hydrophobic residues at CDR3 positions 6 and 7 was found in conventional CD4+ T cells from CD3G-deficient patients, suggesting more self-reactive specificities.

This chain is built from TRBV7-9 and TRBJ2-7; the D segment is perhaps TRBD1 or TRBD2, each sharing 5 matched bases. The sequencing sample was made of conventional CD4+ T cells sorted from blood. The source is a person aged 18-29 years with CD3G deficiency. The bases are TGTGCCAGCAGCTTAATCAATGGGGGCGAGCAGTACTTC. It translates to CASSLINGGEQYF.